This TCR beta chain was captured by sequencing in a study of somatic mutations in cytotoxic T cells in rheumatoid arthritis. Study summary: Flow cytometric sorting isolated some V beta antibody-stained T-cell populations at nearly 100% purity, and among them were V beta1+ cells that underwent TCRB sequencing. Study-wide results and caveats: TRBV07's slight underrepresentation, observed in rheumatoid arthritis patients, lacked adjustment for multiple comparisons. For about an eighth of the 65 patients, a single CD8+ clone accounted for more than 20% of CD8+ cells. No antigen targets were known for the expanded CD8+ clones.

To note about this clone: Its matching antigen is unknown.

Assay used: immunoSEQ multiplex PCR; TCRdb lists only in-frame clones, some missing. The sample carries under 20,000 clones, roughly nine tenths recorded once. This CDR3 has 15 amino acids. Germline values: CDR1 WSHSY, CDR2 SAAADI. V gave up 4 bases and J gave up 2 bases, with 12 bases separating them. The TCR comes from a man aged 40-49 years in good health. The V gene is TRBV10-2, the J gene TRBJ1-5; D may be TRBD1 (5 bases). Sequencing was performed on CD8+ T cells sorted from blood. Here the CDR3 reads CASSGTGLGNQPQHF. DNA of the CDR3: TGCGCCAGCAGTGGGACGGGGCTTGGCAATCAGCCCCAGCATTTT.